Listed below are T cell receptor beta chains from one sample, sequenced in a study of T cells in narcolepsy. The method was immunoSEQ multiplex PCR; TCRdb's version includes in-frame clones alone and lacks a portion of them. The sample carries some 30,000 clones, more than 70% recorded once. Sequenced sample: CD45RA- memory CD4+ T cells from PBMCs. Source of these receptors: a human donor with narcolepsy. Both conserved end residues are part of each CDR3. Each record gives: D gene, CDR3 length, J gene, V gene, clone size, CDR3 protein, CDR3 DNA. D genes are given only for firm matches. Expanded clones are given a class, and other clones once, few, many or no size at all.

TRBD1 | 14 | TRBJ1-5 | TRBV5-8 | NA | CASSLEGGYQPQHF | TGTGCCAGCAGCTTGGAAGGGGGCTACCAGCCCCAGCATTTT
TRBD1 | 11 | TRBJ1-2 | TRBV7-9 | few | CASTEQGLGTF | TGTGCCAGCACCGAACAGGGGTTGGGGACCTTC
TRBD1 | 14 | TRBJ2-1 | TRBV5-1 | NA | CASSFRDRGNEQFF | TGCGCCAGCAGCTTCCGGGACAGGGGGAATGAGCAGTTCTTC
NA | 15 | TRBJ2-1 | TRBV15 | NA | CATSEGGGGYNEQFF | TGTGCCACCAGCGAGGGGGGCGGGGGATACAATGAGCAGTTCTTC
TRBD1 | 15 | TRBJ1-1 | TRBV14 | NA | CASSIRTGGRTEAFF | TGTGCCAGCAGCATACGGACAGGGGGCAGGACTGAAGCTTTCTTT
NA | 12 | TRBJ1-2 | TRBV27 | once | CASSSQMRGYTF | TGTGCCAGCAGTTCCCAGATGCGAGGCTACACCTTC
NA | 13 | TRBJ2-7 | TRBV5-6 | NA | CASSLRGNYEQYF | TGTGCCAGCAGCTTGAGGGGCAACTACGAGCAGTACTTC
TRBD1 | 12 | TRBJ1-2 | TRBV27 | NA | CASSTGGEGYTF | TGTGCCAGCAGCACAGGGGGCGAGGGCTACACCTTC
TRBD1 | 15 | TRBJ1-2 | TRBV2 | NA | CASRLTTGETYGYTF | TGTGCCAGCAGACTAACGACAGGGGAAACCTATGGCTACACCTTC
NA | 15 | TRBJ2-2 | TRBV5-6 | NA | CASRSAGANTGELFF | TGTGCCAGCAGATCGGCCGGGGCGAACACCGGGGAGCTGTTTTTT
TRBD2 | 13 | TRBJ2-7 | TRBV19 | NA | CASGSSGFYEQYF | TGTGCCAGTGGATCTAGCGGGTTCTACGAGCAGTACTTC
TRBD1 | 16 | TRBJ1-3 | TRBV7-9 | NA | CASRTGQAVTGNTIYF | TGTGCCAGCAGAACGGGACAGGCTGTTACTGGAAACACCATATATTTT
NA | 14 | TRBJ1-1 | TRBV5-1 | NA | CASSLEGVNTEAFF | TGCGCCAGCAGCTTGGAAGGGGTAAACACTGAAGCTTTCTTT
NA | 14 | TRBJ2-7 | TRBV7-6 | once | CASSAGGTSYEQYF | TGTGCCAGCAGCGCCGGGGGAACCTCCTACGAGCAGTACTTC
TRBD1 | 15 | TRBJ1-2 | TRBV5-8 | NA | CASTLRTGFLHGYTF | TGTGCCAGCACCTTACGGACAGGGTTTCTTCATGGCTACACCTTC
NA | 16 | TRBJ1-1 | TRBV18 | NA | CASSPRQTGQNTEAFF | TGTGCCAGCTCACCACGACAGACAGGACAGAACACTGAAGCTTTCTTT
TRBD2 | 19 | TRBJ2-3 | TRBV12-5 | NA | CASDLTPRLAGRVTDTQYF | TGTGCTAGTGACCTAACTCCCCGACTAGCGGGGAGGGTCACAGATACGCAGTATTTT
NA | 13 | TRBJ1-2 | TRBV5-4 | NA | CASSLGRNYGHTF | TGTGCCAGCAGTTTAGGCAGGAACTATGGCCACACCTTC
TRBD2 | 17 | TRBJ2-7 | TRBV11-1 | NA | CASSPGTSGSYQYEQYF | TGTGCCAGCAGCCCCGGGACTAGCGGGAGCTATCAGTACGAGCAGTACTTC
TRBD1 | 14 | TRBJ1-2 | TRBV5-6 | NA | CASSAGDRRNGYTF | TGTGCCAGCAGCGCCGGGGACAGGAGGAATGGCTACACCTTC
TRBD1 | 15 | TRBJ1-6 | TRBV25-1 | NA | CASSPRTGGNSPLHF | TGTGCCAGCAGTCCACGGACAGGGGGGAATTCACCCCTCCACTTT
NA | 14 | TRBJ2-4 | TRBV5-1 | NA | CASSLVFGGNIQYF | TGCGCCAGCAGCTTGGTATTCGGGGGAAACATTCAGTACTTC
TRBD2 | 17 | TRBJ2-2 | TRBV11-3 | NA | CASSSNTGGPNTGELFF | TGTGCCAGCAGCTCAAACACGGGAGGCCCGAACACCGGGGAGCTGTTTTTT
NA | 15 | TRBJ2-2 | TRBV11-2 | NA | CASSFLGGGPGELFF | TGTGCCAGCAGCTTCCTAGGGGGGGGCCCCGGGGAGCTGTTTTTT
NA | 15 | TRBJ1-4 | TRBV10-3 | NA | CAISGGAGGAEKLFF | TGTGCCATCAGTGGGGGCGCCGGGGGGGCCGAAAAACTGTTTTTT
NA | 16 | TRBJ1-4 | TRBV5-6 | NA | CASSIFQGLANEKLFF | TGTGCCAGCAGCATCTTCCAGGGATTAGCTAATGAAAAACTGTTTTTT
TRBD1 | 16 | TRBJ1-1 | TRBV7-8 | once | CASSPQRWDSNTEAFF | TGTGCCAGCAGCCCCCAAAGGTGGGACAGTAACACTGAAGCTTTCTTT
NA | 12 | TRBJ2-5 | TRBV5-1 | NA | CASSLTWETQYF | TGCGCCAGCAGCTTGACGTGGGAGACCCAGTACTTC
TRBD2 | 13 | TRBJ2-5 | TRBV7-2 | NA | CASGLAGGETQYF | TGTGCCAGCGGGCTAGCGGGGGGAGAGACCCAGTACTTC
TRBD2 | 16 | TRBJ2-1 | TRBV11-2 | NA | CASSSLLAGSKNEQFF | TGTGCCAGCAGCTCACTCTTAGCGGGATCCAAGAATGAGCAGTTCTTC
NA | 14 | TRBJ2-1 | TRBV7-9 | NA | CASSLVAGWYEQFF | TGTGCCAGCAGCTTAGTGGCGGGGTGGTATGAGCAGTTCTTC
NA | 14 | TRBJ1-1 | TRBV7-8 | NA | CASSRNSGYTEAFF | TGTGCCAGCAGCCGCAACTCGGGGTACACTGAAGCTTTCTTT
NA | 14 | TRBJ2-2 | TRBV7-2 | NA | CASSRLPNTGELFF | TGTGCCAGCAGCCGCCTCCCGAACACCGGGGAGCTGTTTTTT
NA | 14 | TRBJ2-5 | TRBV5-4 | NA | CASSSETSSETQYF | TGTGCCAGCAGCAGCGAGACCAGCTCGGAGACCCAGTACTTC
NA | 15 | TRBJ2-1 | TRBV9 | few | CASSVDGRTYNEQFF | TGTGCCAGCAGCGTAGATGGGAGAACCTACAATGAGCAGTTCTTC
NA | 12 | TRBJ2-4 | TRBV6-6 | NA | CASKVRENIQYF | TGTGCCAGCAAGGTCAGGGAAAACATTCAGTACTTC
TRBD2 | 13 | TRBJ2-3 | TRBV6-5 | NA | CASRQLAGDTQYF | TGTGCCAGCAGGCAGCTAGCGGGAGATACGCAGTATTTT
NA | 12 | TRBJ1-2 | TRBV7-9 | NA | CASSSETGGYTF | TGTGCCAGCAGCTCCGAGACAGGCGGCTACACCTTC
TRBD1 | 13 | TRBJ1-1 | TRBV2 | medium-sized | CASRDRWNTEAFF | TGTGCCAGCAGGGACAGGTGGAACACTGAAGCTTTCTTT
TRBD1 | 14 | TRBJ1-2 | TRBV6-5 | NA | CASKTGTANYGYTF | TGTGCCAGCAAAACAGGGACAGCTAACTATGGCTACACCTTC
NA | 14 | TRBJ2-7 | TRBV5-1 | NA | CASSLGGITYEQYF | TGCGCCAGCAGCTTGGGCGGAATAACCTACGAGCAGTACTTC
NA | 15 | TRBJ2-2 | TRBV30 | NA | CAWSGARGFTGELFF | TGTGCCTGGAGTGGGGCCAGGGGATTCACCGGGGAGCTGTTTTTT
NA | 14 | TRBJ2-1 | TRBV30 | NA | CAWSVLGGTNEQFF | TGTGCCTGGAGTGTACTGGGCGGGACCAATGAGCAGTTCTTC
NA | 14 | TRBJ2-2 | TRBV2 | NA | CASSGGAGTGELFF | TGTGCCAGCAGTGGGGGGGCGGGCACCGGGGAGCTGTTTTTT
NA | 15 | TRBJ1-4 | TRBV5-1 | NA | CASTHAAGYNEKLFF | TGCGCCAGCACGCACGCCGCAGGCTATAATGAAAAACTGTTTTTT
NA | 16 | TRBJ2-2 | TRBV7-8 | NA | CASSLAGGPSTGELFF | TGTGCCAGCAGCTTAGCTGGGGGGCCGAGCACCGGGGAGCTGTTTTTT